This TCR beta chain was captured by sequencing in a study of CD8 T cells in ankylosing spondylitis. Quantitative 5'-RACE with molecular barcodes was used to make the TCR beta libraries. TCRdb passed the 5' RACE reads through MiXCR, listing each CDR3 protein once. The sample lists tens of thousands of distinct CDR3 sequences, under 5.5% occurring once. This clonotype was seen repeatedly, ten times or more. Its antigen remains unknown. The study's findings and limits: There were earlier reports of some motif variants in reactive arthritis synovial fluid and blood.

The receptor's source is a male donor with ankylosing spondylitis or in good health (not recorded which). Sequencing used blood, either unsorted or a sorted T cell fraction (not recorded which).

The CDR3 sequence is CASSLVPGEAFF. For the CDR3, the DNA is TGTGCCAGCAGCTTAGTTCCAGGTGAAGCTTTCTTT. V gene TRBV11-2 combines with J gene TRBJ1-1; D call uncertain. Germline V lookup: CDR1 SGHAT, CDR2 FQNNGV. V lost 1 base, J lost 7 bases, and 7 bases lay in between. This CDR3 contains 12 residues.